One and the same sample provided the 13 T cell receptor beta chains below, sequenced in a study of T cells in Graves' hyperthyroidism and ophthalmopathy. It was RNA transcripts that yielded the amplified TCR beta CDR3 regions. First-round RT-PCR of the TCR CDR3 relied on the HTBI primer set. TCRdb reprocessed the multiplex PCR reads via MiXCR and lists one record per CDR3 protein. The table records roughly 300,000 distinct CDR3 sequences, roughly 18% of them present only once. Sequences were obtained from blood. Receptors were obtained from a woman aged 50 to 60 with Graves' hyperthyroidism.

This clonotype was counted between two and nine times. J is TRBJ2-3 and V is TRBV7-6; the D gene could be TRBD1 or TRBD2 (6 bases each). Germline V gene sequence: CDR1 SGHVS, CDR2 FNYEAQ. The V gene lost 1 base and the J gene lost 5 bases, with 19 bases spanning the gap. This CDR3 region has 17 residues. The CDR3, as DNA: TGTGCCAGCAGCTTAGAAGTGTGGGGGGCGGCAGGAGATACGCAGTATTTT. Translation gives CASSLEVWGAAGDTQYF.

There are many counts of this clonotype. The genes are TRBV7-9 and TRBJ2-1, with D uncertain. The CDR3 is made up of 13 amino acids. Trimming pared 3 bases from V and 9 bases from J, leaving 12 bases between. CDR1 is SEHNR and CDR2 is FQNEAQ in the germline V gene (reference sequence). CDR3 sequence (DNA): TGTGCCAGCAGCTTCGATACCGCCGGTGAGCAGTTCTTC. It codes for CASSFDTAGEQFF.

J is TRBJ1-6 and V is TRBV19, with D unresolved. The CDR3 has 15 amino acids. The V end was cut by 6 bases, the J end by 6 bases, with 15 bases between. CDR1 and CDR2 from the germline V gene are LNHDA and SQIVND (reference sequence). The CDR3 DNA sequence: TGTGCCAGTAGACCTACCGGGAAGGGTAATTCACCCCTCCACTTT. It is translated as CASRPTGKGNSPLHF.

The CDR3 bases are TGCGCCAGCAGCGGCGGACAGGGGATGAACACTGAAGCTTTCTTT. Its protein product is CASSGGQGMNTEAFF. The chain combines TRBV5-1 with TRBJ1-1, with 9 positions matching TRBD1. Germline values: CDR1 SGHRS, CDR2 YFSETQ. V shed 4 bases, J shed 0 bases, and the junction held 4 bases outside the gene matches. This CDR3 spans 15 amino acids.

The chain links TRBV4-1 to TRBJ1-5, with 7 nucleotides matching TRBD1. The V gene's germline CDR1 is MGHRA and CDR2 YSYEKL. The V gene end was trimmed by 2 bases and the J gene end by 3 bases; junction bases not matched to a gene: 7. The CDR3 runs to 16 residues. The CDR3 sequence: CASSQREGALNQPQHF. The CDR3 DNA follows: TGCGCCAGCAGCCAAAGGGAGGGGGCTCTCAATCAGCCCCAGCATTTT.

In this sample, this clonotype turned up many times. The CDR3 bases are TGTGCCAGCAGCCTCTTAACGGGAGGGCCCTACAATGAGCAGTTCTTC. Its translation is CASSLLTGGPYNEQFF. The rearrangement links TRBV11-3 to TRBJ2-1; 8 bases fit TRBD2. Germline values: CDR1 SGHNT, CDR2 YENEEA. V shed 5 bases and J 2 bases; nucleotides not matched to a gene: 8. This CDR3 spans 16 amino acids.

This clonotype was found many times. This chain links TRBV18 with TRBJ1-1; D gene uncertain. The germline V gene has CDR1 KGHSH and CDR2 LQKENI. This CDR3 region has 13 residues. V was cut by 3 bases and J by 2 bases, with 7 bases left in between. The CDR3 DNA reads as TGTGCCAGCTCACCCGACGGAAACACTGAAGCTTTCTTT. Translating it yields CASSPDGNTEAFF. The full variable domain, its missing parts supplied by reference TRBV18 and TRBJ1-1, is NAGVMQNPRHLVRRRGQEARLRCSPMKGHSHVYWYRQLPEEGLKFMVYLQKENIIDESGMPKERFSAEFPKEGPSILRIQQVVRGDSAAYFCASSPDGNTEAFFGQGTRLTVV.

This clonotype was seen at least ten times. V and J are TRBV27 and TRBJ2-1; TRBD1 or TRBD2 may be the D gene (5 bases each). The CDR3 is 13 amino acids. V gave up 7 bases and J gave up 10 bases, with 17 bases separating them. Looked up from germline, CDR1 is MNHEY and CDR2 is SMNVEV (reference sequence). CDR3 DNA: TGTGCCAGCAAATATCGGGGACGAGGGGAGCAGTTCTTC. Residues: CASKYRGRGEQFF.

This clonotype was counted ten times or more. The chain couples TRBV20-1 to TRBJ1-1, with 7 nucleotides matching TRBD1. CDR3 length: 13 amino acids. V lost 5 bases and J lost 6; bases outside the gene matches: 9. The germline CDR1 and CDR2 sequences are DFQATT and SNEGSKA (reference sequence). CDR3: CSAPDRVASEAFF. The CDR3 DNA reads as TGCAGTGCTCCCGACAGGGTAGCGTCTGAAGCTTTCTTT.

The chain combines TRBV4-1 with TRBJ2-1, with D unresolved. This CDR3 region has 16 residues. Per germline, CDR1 MGHRA and CDR2 YSYEKL. V lost 0 bases and J lost 2, with 11 bases in between. The CDR3 DNA follows: TGCGCCAGCAGCCAAGACGAGGATTTGACCTACAATGAGCAGTTCTTC. Residues: CASSQDEDLTYNEQFF.

This clonotype came up many times. The chain joins TRBV11-2 to TRBJ2-2; D is possibly TRBD1 (5 bases). Germline V gene sequence: CDR1 SGHAT, CDR2 FQNNGV. The CDR3 runs 16 residues. Trimming took 4 bases from V and 0 from J, leaving 12 bases between them. CDR3 DNA sequence: TGTGCCAGCAGCTCTGACAGTTCGGCGAACACCGGGGAGCTGTTTTTT. Amino acid sequence: CASSSDSSANTGELFF.

This clonotype was seen repeatedly, ten times or more. The chain employs TRBV6-1 and TRBJ2-3; D is unclear. The CDR3 contains 13 residues. Germline loops: CDR1 MNHNS, CDR2 SASEGT. V lost 8 bases and J lost 7, with 16 bases in between. In DNA, the CDR3 is TGTGCCAGCTTGAACCCAATCGCAAATACGCAGTATTTT. Its translation: CASLNPIANTQYF.

This sequence joins TRBV5-4 and TRBJ1-6, with 7 bases fitting TRBD1. CDR3 length equals 16 residues. CDR1 and CDR2 (germline): SGHNT, YYREEE (reference sequence). The V and J ends lost 4 bases and 6 bases, in that order; junction bases with no gene match: 10. The CDR3 DNA follows: TGTGCCAGCAGCCCAGACCCGGGACAGATTAATTCACCCCTCCACTTT. Protein: CASSPDPGQINSPLHF.